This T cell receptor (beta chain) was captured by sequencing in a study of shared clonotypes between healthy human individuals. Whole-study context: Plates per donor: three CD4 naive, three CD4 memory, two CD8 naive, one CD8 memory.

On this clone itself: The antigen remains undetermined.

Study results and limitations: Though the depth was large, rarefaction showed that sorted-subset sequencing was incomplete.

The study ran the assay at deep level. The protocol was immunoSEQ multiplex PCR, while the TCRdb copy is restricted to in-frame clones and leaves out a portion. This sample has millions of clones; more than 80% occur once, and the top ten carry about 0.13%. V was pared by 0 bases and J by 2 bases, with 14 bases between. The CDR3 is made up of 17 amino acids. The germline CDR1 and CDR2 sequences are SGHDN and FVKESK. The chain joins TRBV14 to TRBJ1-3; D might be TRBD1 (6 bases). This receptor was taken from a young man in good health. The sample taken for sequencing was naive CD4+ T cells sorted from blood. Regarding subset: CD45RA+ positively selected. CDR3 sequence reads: CASSQEGQRGAGNTIYF. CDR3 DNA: TGTGCCAGCAGCCAAGAAGGACAGAGGGGCGCTGGAAACACCATATATTTT. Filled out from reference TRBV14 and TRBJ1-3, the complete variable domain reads EAGVTQFPSHSVIEKGQTVTLRCDPISGHDNLYWYRRVMGKEIKFLLHFVKESKQDESGMPNNRFLAERTGGTYSTLKVQPAELEDSGVYFCASSQEGQRGAGNTIYFGEGSWLTVV.